The 9 T cell receptor beta chains below come from one sample, sequenced in a study of control samples from healthy donors and cancer patients. Profiled with immunoSEQ multiplex PCR; TCRdb holds only in-frame clones, not every one. Seen here are 200,000 or so clones, about 94% observed once, and the top ten hold over 1.2%. The sequenced sample consisted of blood. These receptors were obtained from a man aged 45-65 years in good health.

V is TRBV27 and J is TRBJ1-5; TRBD1 is a possible D gene (6 bases). Per germline, CDR1 MNHEY and CDR2 SMNVEV (reference sequence). V lost 3 bases and J lost 0, with 24 bases in between. This CDR3 contains 20 residues. CDR3 DNA: TGTGCCAGCAGTTTTCTCCCAACGGGCTCGACAGGAGTTAGCAATCAGCCCCAGCATTTT. Protein sequence: CASSFLPTGSTGVSNQPQHF.

V usage is TRBV28 and J usage is TRBJ1-3; D might be TRBD1 (5 bases). Looked up from germline, CDR1 is MDHEN and CDR2 is SYDVKM. The ends were cut back, 8 bases at V and 4 bases at J, with 9 bases in the middle. The CDR3 consists of 12 residues. Written as DNA, the CDR3 is TGTGCCAGCGGGGGATCAGGAAACACCATATATTTT. It encodes CASGGSGNTIYF.

V is TRBV7-2 and J is TRBJ1-2, with 10 bases aligning to TRBD1. Germline V CDR1 and CDR2: SGHTA, FQGNSA. The CDR3 sequence is 13 residues long. Losses at the gene ends were 6 bases for V and 6 bases for J; bases not matched to a gene: 4. The CDR3: CASRRGTGDGYTF. DNA of the CDR3: TGTGCCAGCAGACGCGGGACAGGGGATGGCTACACCTTC.

The rearrangement links TRBV7-2 to TRBJ2-7; maybe TRBD2 (6 bases). The V end lost 8 bases, the J end lost 2 bases, and 19 bases lay between the germline ends. Germline V gives CDR1 SGHTA, CDR2 FQGNSA. This CDR3 contains 15 residues. This chain's CDR3 is CASSHRAGPAYEQYF. CDR3 DNA: TGTGCCAGCTCTCACCGGGCGGGGCCCGCCTACGAGCAGTACTTC.

This chain connects TRBV19 to TRBJ1-4; no clear D gene. Germline V lookup: CDR1 LNHDA, CDR2 SQIVND (reference sequence). V gave up 0 bases and J gave up 2 bases, with 10 bases separating them. The CDR3 covers 16 residues. The CDR3 DNA reads TGTGCCAGTAGTATAGACCGGGAAGACACTAATGAAAAACTGTTTTTT. Amino acid sequence: CASSIDREDTNEKLFF. The complete variable domain, with remaining parts taken from reference TRBV19 and TRBJ1-4, reads DGGITQSPKYLFRKEGQNVTLSCEQNLNHDAMYWYRQDPGQGLRLIYYSQIVNDFQKGDIAEGYSVSREKKESFPLTVTSAQKNPTAFYLCASSIDREDTNEKLFFGSGTQLSVL.

The gene calls are TRBV3-1 (or the pseudogene TRBV3-2) and TRBJ2-2, with D tentatively TRBD1 (6 bases). CDR3 size: 16 residues. Trimming took off 2 bases at V and 2 bases at J, with 12 bases between the two ends. Germline assignment: CDR1 LGHDT and CDR2 YNNKEL (reference sequence). The CDR3 loop is CASSQNTGSNTGELFF. The CDR3 nucleotides are TGTGCCAGCAGCCAAAATACAGGGAGTAACACCGGGGAGCTGTTTTTT.

The chain joins TRBV7-9 to TRBJ1-5; perhaps TRBD1 as D (6 bases). Between the trimmed V and J ends, which lost 3 bases and 0 bases, there was a span of 12 bases. Looked up from germline, CDR1 is SEHNR and CDR2 is FQNEAQ (reference sequence). CDR3 size: 16 residues. The CDR3 DNA follows: TGTGCCAGCAGCTTGGGGGGGCTCCTTAGCAATCAGCCCCAGCATTTT. Encoded protein: CASSLGGLLSNQPQHF.

This chain joins TRBV5-5 and TRBJ2-1, with D possibly TRBD1 on 5 matching bases. The CDR3 sequence is 15 residues long. CDR1 SGHKS and CDR2 YYEKEE come from the germline V gene (reference sequence). Trimming took off 4 bases at V and 1 base at J, with 12 bases between the two ends. CDR3 region: CASSLGAGSYNEQFF. The CDR3 bases are TGTGCCAGCAGCCTTGGGGCAGGGTCCTACAATGAGCAGTTCTTC.

The chain is built from TRBV27 and TRBJ2-3; weak D call: TRBD2 (6 bases). The ends were cut back, 5 bases at V and 9 bases at J, with 12 bases in the middle. Germline CDR1 reads MNHEY; CDR2 reads SMNVEV (reference sequence). This CDR3 spans 12 amino acids. In DNA form, the CDR3 reads TGTGCCAGCAGTCCCCCGGGGAGGACGCAGTATTTT. Residues: CASSPPGRTQYF.